A single sample gave rise to the 20 T cell receptor beta chains below, sequenced in a study of blood T cells in healthy people across ages. Then a second PCR, running roughly 6 to 11 cycles, was carried out with a sample-barcoded 5' primer and a J-beta primer mix. TCRdb redid the calling of the 5' RACE reads with MiXCR, one entry per CDR3 protein. The data show around 1,900,000 distinct CDR3 sequences, 39% seen once. The sequenced sample consisted of blood. The source of these receptors is a human donor in good health.

V usage is TRBV9 and J usage is TRBJ2-4; D is ambiguous. The DNA end is a closer match to TRBJ2-7, so the J assignment may be wrong. In germline, CDR1 is SGDLS, CDR2 YYNGEE. There are 16 residues in the CDR3. The CDR3 loop is CASSVGDGVDTYEQYF. The CDR3 DNA sequence: TGTGCCAGCAGCGTCGGTGATGGGGTAGACACCTACGAGCAGTACTTC.

The V and J genes are TRBV2 and TRBJ1-1; D gene ambiguous. In germline, CDR1 is SNHLY, CDR2 FYNNEI. The CDR3 is 15 amino acids. V shed 2 bases and J shed 0 bases, with 10 bases lying between them. The CDR3 region has the DNA TGTGCCAGCAGTGAACTTGGTCAGATGAACACTGAAGCTTTCTTT. Amino acids: CASSELGQMNTEAFF. Complete variable domain (other parts from reference TRBV2 and TRBJ1-1): EPEVTQTPSHQVTQMGQEVILRCVPISNHLYFYWYRQILGQKVEFLVSFYNNEISEKSEIFDDQFSVERPDGSNFTLKIRSTKLEDSAMYFCASSELGQMNTEAFFGQGTRLTVV.

The chain links TRBV27 to TRBJ2-7; 7 bases align to TRBD1. Germline-derived CDR1 and CDR2 are MNHEY and SMNVEV (reference sequence). The V segment lost 5 bases and the J segment 1 base; nucleotides outside the gene matches: 8. This CDR3 has 15 amino acids. The CDR3 DNA is TGTGCCAGCAGTCCGGACAGGCTAAAATCCTACGAGCAGTACTTC. Its protein product is CASSPDRLKSYEQYF.

This chain uses TRBV27 with TRBJ2-3; TRBD2 matches 13 bases. Germline loops: CDR1 MNHEY, CDR2 SMNVEV (reference sequence). This CDR3 spans 15 amino acids. The V and J ends lost 6 bases and 4 bases, in that order; junction bases with no gene match: 4. Written as DNA, the CDR3 is TGTGCCAGCAGACTAGCGGGGGGGCTCTCAGATACGCAGTATTTT. Protein sequence: CASRLAGGLSDTQYF.

The rearrangement joins TRBV7-2 to TRBJ1-6, with 7 bases aligning to TRBD1. Per germline, CDR1 SGHTA and CDR2 FQGNSA. Trimming took 4 bases from V and 7 from J; bases not matched to a gene: 7. The CDR3 spans 15 residues. The CDR3 DNA follows: TGTGCCAGCAGCTACTCCGGGACAGCGAATTCACCCCTCCACTTT. Its protein product is CASSYSGTANSPLHF.

The table lists this clonotype with a few counts. The chain couples TRBV4-2 to TRBJ2-3; either TRBD1 or TRBD2 may supply D (6 bases each). CDR1 LGHNA and CDR2 YNFKEQ come from the germline V gene. This CDR3 contains 15 residues. V dropped 3 bases and J dropped 0 bases, with 10 bases sitting between them. The CDR3 DNA is TGTGCCAGCAGCCACAGAGGGGGGAGCACAGATACGCAGTATTTT. Encoded protein: CASSHRGGSTDTQYF.

The CDR3 nucleotides read TGTGCCAGCAGCGTTAGTTGGGGGGCATATAATTCACCCCTCCACTTT. It specifies CASSVSWGAYNSPLHF. The chain links TRBV9 to TRBJ1-6; tentative D call: TRBD1 (6 bases). The CDR3 is 16 residues long. Germline V lookup: CDR1 SGDLS, CDR2 YYNGEE. V dropped 2 bases and J dropped 4 bases, with 13 bases sitting between them.

The V gene is TRBV7-9, the J gene TRBJ1-6; 9 bases are shared with TRBD1. V lost 5 bases to trimming and J lost 8 bases; unmatched junction nucleotides: 7. The germline CDR1 and CDR2 sequences are SEHNR and FQNEAQ (reference sequence). This CDR3 has 15 amino acids. The CDR3 loop reads CASSVGGTGYSPLHF. The DNA for the CDR3 is TGTGCCAGCAGCGTAGGAGGGACAGGGTATTCACCCCTCCACTTT.

The genes are TRBV24-1 and TRBJ2-1; D uncertain. The CDR3 is 15 amino acids. Germline V gene sequence: CDR1 KGHDR, CDR2 SFDVKD. The ends were cut back, 0 bases at V and 0 bases at J, with 5 bases in the middle. CDR3 protein: CATSDLKGSYNEQFF. CDR3 in DNA: TGTGCCACCAGTGATTTGAAGGGCTCCTACAATGAGCAGTTCTTC.

The rearrangement joins TRBV2 to TRBJ1-5; possibly TRBD1 for D (5 bases). The V gene lost 2 bases and the J gene lost 5 bases, with 10 bases spanning the gap. Germline loops: CDR1 SNHLY, CDR2 FYNNEI. The CDR3 sequence is 14 residues long. The CDR3 region is CASSETPGYQPQHF. CDR3 nucleotide sequence: TGTGCCAGCAGTGAAACCCCAGGGTATCAGCCCCAGCATTTT.

This clonotype was observed a handful of times. The chain is built from TRBV6-2 or TRBV6-3 and TRBJ2-1, with 9 bases identical to TRBD1. Germline assignment: CDR1 MNHEY and CDR2 SVGEGT. The ends lost 4 bases at V and 9 bases at J; junction bases unmatched: 4. This CDR3 region has 13 residues. CDR3 sequence (DNA): TGTGCCAGCAGTTGGACAGGGGCAGGTGAGCAGTTCTTC. Translation gives CASSWTGAGEQFF.

In the case of this clonotype: No conserved phenylalanine or tryptophan ends this CDR3, so it is likely a read error. Because the CDR3's place on the DNA is in doubt, the DNA is left out and the CDR3 is given as listed by TCRdb. The chain joins TRBV29-1 to TRBJ1-2; the D call TRBD1 from the table was never checked on the DNA. Germline lookup yields CDR1 SQVTM and CDR2 ANQGSEA. Inclusive of both ends, the CDR3 amounts to 11 amino acids. CDR3: CSAGVGDGYTC.

V gene TRBV4-1 combines with J gene TRBJ2-4, with D hard to call. The end of the DNA is better explained by TRBJ2-7, so the J call may be wrong. The CDR3 has 15 amino acids. The V gene's germline CDR1 is MGHRA and CDR2 YSYEKL. CDR3 DNA: TGCGCCAGCAGCCAAGATTCGAACAGACCCTACGAGCAGTACTTC. Translated: CASSQDSNRPYEQYF.

This clonotype was seen a handful of times. V is TRBV27 and J is TRBJ2-7; D is possibly TRBD2 (5 bases). Germline loops: CDR1 MNHEY, CDR2 SMNVEV (reference sequence). The ends were cut back, 3 bases at V and 5 bases at J, with 11 bases in the middle. The CDR3 length is 13 residues. As DNA, the CDR3 is TGTGCCAGCAGTTTCCTTCCCGGGGACGAGCAGTACTTC. This codes for CASSFLPGDEQYF.

With regard to this clonotype: A junction end diverges from the germline sequence, so it may reflect a read error. V is TRBV20-1 and J is TRBJ1-2; maybe TRBD1 (5 bases). The CDR3 covers 15 residues. CDR1 is DFQATT and CDR2 is SNEGSKA in the germline V gene (reference sequence). This CDR3 is CSARDRVRGNYGYTF. The CDR3, as DNA: TGCAGTGCTAGAGATCGTGTGCGGGGGAACTACGGCTACACCTTC.

This clonotype was detected a few times. The rearrangement uses TRBV29-1 and TRBJ1-1; no clear D. Trimming left V 4 bases short and J 0 bases short, with 9 bases between. Germline CDR1 reads SQVTM; CDR2 reads ANQGSEA. The CDR3 extends over 13 amino acids. CDR3 region: CSVVGAMNTEAFF. CDR3 nucleotide sequence: TGCAGCGTTGTAGGAGCCATGAACACTGAAGCTTTCTTT.

The chain joins TRBV6-1 to TRBJ2-1; TRBD1 aligns across 7 bases. This CDR3 has 14 residues. The J segment lost 6 bases and the V segment lost 7 bases, leaving 9 bases of the junction unmatched. The germline V gene encodes CDR1 MNHNS and CDR2 SASEGT. The CDR3 reads CASKPMTGSNEQFF. For the CDR3, the DNA is TGTGCCAGCAAGCCTATGACAGGGTCCAATGAGCAGTTCTTC.

This clonotype was counted only a few times. J is TRBJ1-2 and V is TRBV7-2; 11 bases agree with TRBD1. Looked up from germline, CDR1 is SGHTA and CDR2 is FQGNSA. The CDR3 spans 16 residues. The J segment lost 4 bases and the V segment lost 5 bases, leaving 9 bases of the junction unmatched. The CDR3 nucleotides are TGTGCCAGCAGCCACCCAGGACAGGGGGCAATCTATGGCTACACCTTC. This translates into CASSHPGQGAIYGYTF.

The rearrangement joins TRBV4-1 to TRBJ2-1, with unresolved D. Trimming cost V 2 bases and J 5 bases, with 13 bases left between them. The CDR3 loop spans 15 amino acids. Per germline, CDR1 MGHRA and CDR2 YSYEKL. CDR3 bases: TGCGCCAGCAGCCAACCCAAAGTGTGGGACAATGAGCAGTTCTTC. As protein: CASSQPKVWDNEQFF.

There are many counts of this clonotype. The gene calls are TRBV29-1 and TRBJ2-6; 7 nucleotides match TRBD1. The V segment lost 4 bases and the J segment 1 base; nucleotides outside the gene matches: 4. Germline V CDR1 and CDR2: SQVTM, ANQGSEA. The CDR3 sequence is 15 residues long. The CDR3 coding sequence is TGCAGCGTTGCGCTGACAGGGTCTGGGGCCAACGTCCTGACTTTC. It specifies CSVALTGSGANVLTF.